This TCR beta chain was sequenced in a study of cytomegalovirus exposure and HLA in healthy donors. This table comes from immunoSEQ multiplex PCR, and its TCRdb copy is limited to in-frame clones, with some not included. In the table there are around 190,000 clones, roughly 85% of which are singletons. Study-level points and caveats: In the 120 validation repertoires, roughly 94% of cluster scores exceeded 0, per a later analysis. CMV antigen specificity of a few CMV-associated chains was confirmed in vitro. TCR beta chains numbering more than 150 were designated cytomegalovirus-associated.

These donors were members of the approximately 110-subject validation cohort, a group separate from the approximately 670-subject first cohort. V was pared by 5 bases and J by 0 bases, with 4 bases of the junction left unmatched. The germline V gene encodes CDR1 SEHNR and CDR2 FQNEAQ (reference sequence). This CDR3 has 15 amino acids. Comments on this clone: Its specificity is unknown.

The chain has TRBV7-9 and TRBJ2-5, with 9 bases that match TRBD1. This clonotype originated in a man aged 18 to 35 in good health and CMV-seropositive. The sequenced sample was PBMCs. CDR3 in DNA: TGTGCCAGCAGCCTGACAGGGGGGCACCAAGAGACCCAGTACTTC. Protein product: CASSLTGGHQETQYF.